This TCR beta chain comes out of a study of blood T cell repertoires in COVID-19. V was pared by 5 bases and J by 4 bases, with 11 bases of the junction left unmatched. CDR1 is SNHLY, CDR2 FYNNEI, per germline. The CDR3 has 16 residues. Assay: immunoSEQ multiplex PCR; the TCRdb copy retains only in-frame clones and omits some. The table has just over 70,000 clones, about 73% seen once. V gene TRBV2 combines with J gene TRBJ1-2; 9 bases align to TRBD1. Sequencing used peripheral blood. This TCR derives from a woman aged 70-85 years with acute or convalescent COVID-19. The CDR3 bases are TGTGCCAGCAGTTCTCTCTTGACAGGGGGAATCTATGGCTACACCTTC. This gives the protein CASSSLLTGGIYGYTF.